This section outlines one TCR beta chain sequence together with its context. One end of the junction is discordant with germline, which a read error may explain. The input was 400 to 500 ng total RNA; TCR beta cDNA was made from it with a constant-region primer. Modified slightly, ARM-PCR produced TCR beta libraries over three nested multiplex PCR rounds. TRBV1-TRBV30 forward primers paired with a C-beta reverse primer drove the first two PCR rounds, about 9 cycles each. One entry per CDR3 protein results from TCRdb running MiXCR on the multiplex PCR reads. The sample carries about 120,000 distinct CDR3 sequences, around 65% recorded once. RNA and DNA were co-extracted from 20-30 mg of unsorted bulk tissue. This sample is part of a study of tumor-infiltrating lymphocytes in primary liver carcinoma. Germline loops: CDR1 SGHAT, CDR2 FQDESV (reference sequence). The CDR3 totals 14 residues.

The clonotype was recovered from a woman between 55 and 75 years old with primary liver carcinoma and hepatitis B virus infection. Sequences were obtained from tumor-adjacent normal liver tissue. V and J are TRBV11-1 and TRBJ2-2, with D unclear. DNA for the CDR3: TGTGTCAGCAGACCGAGCCCTGACACCCGGGAGCTGTTTTTT. Amino acid sequence: CVSRPSPDTRELFF. Complete variable domain (other parts from reference TRBV11-1 and TRBJ2-2): EAEVAQSPRYKITEKSQAVAFWCDPISGHATLYWYRQILGQGPELLVQFQDESVVDDSQLPKDRFSAERLKGVDSTLKIQPAELGDSAMYLCVSRPSPDTRELFFGEGSRLTVL.